The 8 T cell receptor beta chains given below trace back to one sample, sequenced in a study of T cell repertoires in cytomegalovirus infection. TCRdb analysed the reads with MiXCR anew, one entry per CDR3 protein. The sample holds 510,000 or so distinct CDR3 sequences, about 26% seen once. What was sequenced was PBMCs. Receptors were obtained from a human donor in good health (CMV status not recorded). Some clones in this sample may be carry-over from other donors' samples.

The genes are TRBV2 and TRBJ2-5; D may correspond to TRBD1 or TRBD2 (5 bases each). The V gene lost 6 bases and the J gene lost 4 bases, with 15 bases spanning the gap. This CDR3 has 14 residues. The V gene's germline CDR1 is SNHLY and CDR2 FYNNEI. The CDR3: CASRGRSAGETQYF. The CDR3 DNA sequence: TGTGCCAGCAGGGGGCGGTCTGCGGGAGAGACCCAGTACTTC.

This chain links TRBV27 with TRBJ2-3, with 9 bases fitting TRBD2. The CDR3 is made up of 15 amino acids. The germline V gene encodes CDR1 MNHEY and CDR2 SMNVEV (reference sequence). After removal of 4 bases from V and 4 bases from J, the junction contained 6 bases not matched to a gene. CDR3 bases: TGTGCCAGCAGTTCCACGGCGGGAGGGGCAGATACGCAGTATTTT. Its protein product is CASSSTAGGADTQYF.

The chain carries TRBV7-8 and TRBJ2-5; weak D call: TRBD2 (7 bases). The CDR3 spans 12 residues. V lost 1 base and J 9 bases, leaving 9 bases between the germline ends. Germline lookup yields CDR1 SGHVS and CDR2 FQNEAQ. CDR3 DNA: TGTGCCAGCAGCTTAGGGCGGGGGCCCCAGTACTTC. This gives the protein CASSLGRGPQYF.

This chain joins TRBV7-3 and TRBJ2-1, with D perhaps matching TRBD2 (7 bases). The germline gives CDR1 SGHTA, CDR2 FQGTGA. V was cut by 1 base and J by 7 bases, with 17 bases left in between. This CDR3 is 16 amino acids long. The CDR3 protein is CASSLKGGAGGNEQFF. Written as DNA, the CDR3 is TGTGCCAGCAGCTTAAAGGGGGGGGCAGGTGGGAATGAGCAGTTCTTC.

This chain links TRBV6-1 with TRBJ1-1; no clear D gene. Germline V gene lookup returns CDR1 MNHNS and CDR2 SASEGT. Trimming left V 6 bases short and J 1 base short, with 6 bases between. This CDR3 is 12 amino acids long. The DNA for the CDR3 is TGTGCCAGCAGACATGGGAACACTGAAGCTTTCTTT. Amino acids: CASRHGNTEAFF.

The chain combines TRBV2 with TRBJ1-1, with D possibly matching TRBD1 (5 bases). With 7 bases removed from V and 4 bases from J, the gap between germline ends came to 16 bases. CDR1 is SNHLY, CDR2 FYNNEI, per germline. The CDR3 consists of 14 residues. CDR3 region: CASTTGARATEAFF. CDR3 coding DNA: TGTGCCAGCACCACAGGAGCTAGGGCCACTGAAGCTTTCTTT.

The chain employs TRBV5-4 and TRBJ2-2; D gene uncertain. Trimming pared 0 bases from V and 2 bases from J, leaving 8 bases between. CDR3 length: 15 residues. In germline, CDR1 is SGHNT, CDR2 YYREEE (reference sequence). This CDR3 is CASSLVGANTGELFF. The CDR3 coding sequence is TGTGCCAGCAGCTTGGTCGGCGCCAACACCGGGGAGCTGTTTTTT.

The chain joins TRBV19 to TRBJ2-7; 7 bases map to TRBD2. Trimming took 3 bases from V and 2 from J; bases not matched to a gene: 4. Germline V gives CDR1 LNHDA, CDR2 SQIVND (reference sequence). The CDR3 has 14 amino acids. CDR3 in amino acids: CASSIDGTTYEQYF. The CDR3 DNA reads as TGTGCCAGTAGTATTGATGGGACTACCTACGAGCAGTACTTC.